Presented here are 10 T cell receptor beta chains from one specimen sequenced in a study of T cells after yellow fever vaccination. One entry per CDR3 protein, called by TCRdb with MiXCR from the 5' RACE reads. The table lists 65,000 to 90,000 distinct CDR3 sequences, roughly 14% of them singletons. The material was CD8+ T cells not binding an NS4B(214-222) dextramer, sorted from PBMCs, obtained approximately 20 days after the first yellow fever vaccination. The receptors stem from a man aged 18 to 29 who received the YFV17D yellow fever vaccine.

This chain links TRBV30 with TRBJ1-1; D is perhaps TRBD1 (5 bases). Deletions cut 0 bases from V and 1 base from J, with 9 bases between. Germline V gene sequence: CDR1 GTSNPN, CDR2 SVGIG (reference sequence). The CDR3 length is 14 residues. For the CDR3, the DNA is TGTGCCTGGAGTGTAGGTGGGGGGAACACTGAAGCTTTCTTT. Protein product: CAWSVGGGNTEAFF.

This clonotype was detected a few times. The V call is TRBV27, the J call TRBJ2-1; D not certain. This CDR3 contains 13 residues. V lost 8 bases to trimming and J lost 2 bases, with 10 bases between them. Germline CDR1 is MNHEY and CDR2 is SMNVEV (reference sequence). CDR3 region: CASSPAAYNEQFF. Written as DNA, the CDR3 is TGTGCCAGCTCCCCTGCCGCCTACAATGAGCAGTTCTTC.

The genes are TRBV4-3 and TRBJ2-2; D may be TRBD1 (6 bases). This CDR3 comprises 15 residues. V shed 3 bases and J shed 3 bases, with 11 bases lying between them. Germline-derived CDR1 and CDR2 are LGHNA and YSLEER. CDR3 in amino acids: CASSHATGYTGELFF. CDR3 coding DNA: TGCGCCAGCAGCCACGCTACAGGGTACACCGGGGAGCTGTTTTTT.

This clonotype was picked up a small number of times. This chain connects TRBV4-1 to TRBJ1-2; weak D call: TRBD1 (5 bases). V dropped 2 bases and J dropped 4 bases, with 8 bases sitting between them. CDR3 size: 13 residues. Germline V gene data show CDR1 as MGHRA and CDR2 as YSYEKL. For the CDR3, the DNA is TGCGCCAGCAGCCAACCAGGGAGCTATGGCTACACCTTC. Encoded protein: CASSQPGSYGYTF.

The genes are TRBV7-6 and TRBJ2-5; 7 positions agree with TRBD1. The CDR3 contains 14 residues. J was trimmed by 3 bases and V by 4 bases; bases with no gene match: 5. Germline V gives CDR1 SGHVS, CDR2 FNYEAQ. In DNA form, the CDR3 reads TGTGCCAGCAGCTCCCCCGGGACAGAAGAGACCCAGTACTTC. This translates into CASSSPGTEETQYF.

This chain joins TRBV4-3 and TRBJ1-5; D perhaps matches TRBD1 (6 bases). CDR1 LGHNA and CDR2 YSLEER come from the germline V gene. The V end lost 3 bases, the J end lost 1 base, and 16 bases lay between the germline ends. The CDR3 has 17 residues. CDR3 sequence reads: CASSQTAGRGSNQPQHF. The CDR3 coding sequence is TGCGCCAGCAGCCAGACGGCGGGCAGGGGAAGCAATCAGCCCCAGCATTTT.

This clonotype has a count of ten or more. The V gene is TRBV14, the J gene TRBJ2-7; D possibly corresponds to TRBD2 (7 bases). Deletions cut 10 bases from V and 2 bases from J, with 18 bases between. From germline, CDR1 is SGHDN and CDR2 FVKESK. CDR3 length: 14 amino acids. CDR3 coding DNA: TGTGCCAACGGGAACTGGCGGGGGCCCTACGAGCAGTACTTC. Translating gives CANGNWRGPYEQYF.

The chain uses TRBV12-3 or TRBV12-4 and TRBJ1-5; D remains ambiguous. CDR3 size: 12 residues. V shed 3 bases and J shed 9 bases, with 9 bases lying between them. The CDR3 spells CASSFGAWPQHF. The CDR3 region has the DNA TGTGCCAGCAGTTTCGGCGCTTGGCCCCAGCATTTT.

The rearrangement joins TRBV9 to TRBJ2-1; D is ambiguous. CDR1 SGDLS and CDR2 YYNGEE come from the germline V gene. The CDR3 is 14 amino acids. V lost 4 bases and J 0 bases, leaving 8 bases between the germline ends. The DNA of the CDR3 is TGTGCCAGCAGCTCCCGCGGCTCCTACAATGAGCAGTTCTTC. Translation: CASSSRGSYNEQFF.

This clonotype turned up a few times. This chain connects TRBV7-6 to TRBJ1-1; 7 positions agree with TRBD1. The length of the CDR3 is 15 residues. V was pared by 0 bases and J by 5 bases, with 6 bases of the junction left unmatched. Per germline, CDR1 SGHVS and CDR2 FNYEAQ. The CDR3 reads CASSLARGRGTEAFF. The CDR3 region has the DNA TGTGCCAGCAGCTTAGCGAGGGGGCGCGGGACTGAAGCTTTCTTT.